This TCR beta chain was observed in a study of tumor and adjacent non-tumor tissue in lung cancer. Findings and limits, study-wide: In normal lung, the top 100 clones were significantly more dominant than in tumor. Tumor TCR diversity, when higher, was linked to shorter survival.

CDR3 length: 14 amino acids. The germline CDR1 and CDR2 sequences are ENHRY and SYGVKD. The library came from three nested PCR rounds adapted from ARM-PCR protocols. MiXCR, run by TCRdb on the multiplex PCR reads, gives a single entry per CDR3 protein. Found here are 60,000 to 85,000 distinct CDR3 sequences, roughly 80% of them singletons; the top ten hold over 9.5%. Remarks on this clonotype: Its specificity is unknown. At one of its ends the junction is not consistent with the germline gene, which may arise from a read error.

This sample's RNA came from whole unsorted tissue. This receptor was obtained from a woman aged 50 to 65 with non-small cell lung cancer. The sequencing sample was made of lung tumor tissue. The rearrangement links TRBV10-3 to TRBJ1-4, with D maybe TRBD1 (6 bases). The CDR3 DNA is TGTGTCATCGGTGAGAGGGGGACGAATGAAAAACTGTTTTTT. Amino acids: CVIGERGTNEKLFF.